One sample yielded the 29 T cell receptor beta chains listed below, sequenced in a study of blood T cell repertoires in COVID-19. The table came from immunoSEQ multiplex PCR; TCRdb's copy has only in-frame clones and leaves some out. The sample includes 73,000 or so clones, about nine tenths of them seen just once. Sequenced sample: peripheral blood. The receptors were sampled from a human donor with active COVID-19. The donor label of this sample is uncertain.

V is TRBV1 and J is TRBJ2-7; the DNA was not used to check the table's D call, TRBD2. TRBV1 is shown as a pseudogene. The CDR3 has 15 amino acids. The CDR3 is CTSSQGGTSRYEQYF. The CDR3 DNA follows: TGCACCAGCAGCCAAGGGGGGACTAGCAGGTACGAGCAGTACTTC.

The chain couples TRBV12-3 or TRBV12-4 to TRBJ2-7, with D possibly matching TRBD2 (6 bases). Trimming shortened V by 6 bases and J by 5 bases, and 11 bases separated the two germline ends. The CDR3 is 12 amino acids. CDR3 in amino acids: CASRQEGNEQYF. The CDR3 DNA reads TGTGCCAGCAGACAGGAGGGGAACGAGCAGTACTTC.

The rearrangement links TRBV10-2 to TRBJ1-5; tentatively, D is TRBD1 (6 bases). This CDR3 comprises 16 residues. Germline-derived CDR1 and CDR2 are WSHSY and SAAADI. Between the trimmed V and J ends, which lost 2 bases and 4 bases, there was a span of 15 bases. CDR3 nucleotides: TGCGCCAGCAGTGAGGGTAGACAGGTTAATAATCAGCCCCAGCATTTT. It codes for CASSEGRQVNNQPQHF.

The CDR3 spells CASSPTPEDEQYF. CDR3 bases: TGTGCCAGCAGCCCGACCCCCGAGGACGAGCAGTACTTC. The chain has TRBV3-1 (or the pseudogene TRBV3-2) and TRBJ2-7; D is undetermined. Trimming left V 4 bases short and J 5 bases short, with 12 bases between. Per the germline V gene, CDR1 is LGHDT and CDR2 is YNNKEL (reference sequence). CDR3 length: 13 amino acids.

This chain uses TRBV21-1 with TRBJ2-7; the table's D call TRBD2 went unverified against the DNA. TRBV21-1 is assigned pseudogene status. The CDR3 runs 12 residues. The CDR3 loop reads CASSESPYEQYF. The DNA of the CDR3 is TGTGCCAGCAGCGAGTCGCCCTACGAGCAGTACTTC.

The rearrangement joins TRBV9 to TRBJ2-3, with 10 positions matching TRBD1. Per the germline V gene, CDR1 is SGDLS and CDR2 is YYNGEE. This CDR3 comprises 18 residues. V dropped 4 bases and J dropped 0; count of bases not matched to a gene: 11. CDR3: CASSPPGQGGRSTDTQYF. The CDR3 DNA reads TGTGCCAGCAGCCCACCTGGACAGGGGGGAAGGAGCACAGATACGCAGTATTTT.

The chain employs TRBV10-2 and TRBJ2-1; the D is unclear. Trimming took 6 bases from V and 4 from J, leaving 4 bases between them. The CDR3 is made up of 11 amino acids. Germline values: CDR1 WSHSY, CDR2 SAAADI. CDR3 residues: CASSQYNEQFF. CDR3 DNA sequence: TGCGCCAGCAGCCAATACAATGAGCAGTTCTTC.

V is TRBV28 and J is TRBJ2-7; unclear D gene. The CDR3 is 12 residues long. Looked up from germline, CDR1 is MDHEN and CDR2 is SYDVKM. Trimming shortened V by 2 bases and J by 4 bases, and 6 bases separated the two germline ends. As DNA, the CDR3 is TGTGCCAGCAGTTTAGTCGGGTACGAGCAGTACTTC. Translation: CASSLVGYEQYF.

The rearrangement uses TRBV6-2 or TRBV6-3 and TRBJ2-2, with unresolved D. CDR1 and CDR2 from the germline V gene are MNHEY and SVGEGT. Trimming removed 0 bases at V and 13 bases at J, with 18 bases between. There are 15 residues in the CDR3. This chain's CDR3 is CASSYSSKTGYGLFF. DNA for the CDR3: TGTGCCAGCAGTTACTCCTCCAAGACTGGCTATGGGCTGTTTTTT.

V usage is TRBV18 and J usage is TRBJ1-1; D may be TRBD1 (6 bases). CDR3 length equals 17 residues. Germline V gene sequence: CDR1 KGHSH, CDR2 LQKENI. Between the trimmed V and J ends, which lost 0 bases and 4 bases, there was a span of 18 bases. The DNA of the CDR3 is TGTGCCAGCTCACCACCGATAGCGGGGGCAGGGAGCACTGAAGCTTTCTTT. It yields the protein CASSPPIAGAGSTEAFF.

The rearrangement uses TRBV24-1 and TRBJ1-1; TRBD1 aligns across 7 bases. V lost 5 bases and J lost 3; bases outside the gene matches: 5. Germline V lookup: CDR1 KGHDR, CDR2 SFDVKD. CDR3 length: 14 residues. This CDR3 reads CATSATDRDTEAFF. CDR3 nucleotides: TGTGCCACCAGTGCTACTGACAGGGACACTGAAGCTTTCTTT.

V gene TRBV18 combines with J gene TRBJ2-1; TRBD2 matches at 7 bases. Looked up from germline, CDR1 is KGHSH and CDR2 is LQKENI. V was pared by 6 bases and J by 8 bases, with 4 bases of the junction left unmatched. The CDR3 extends over 12 amino acids. This CDR3 reads CASSTTSDEQFF. The CDR3 DNA follows: TGTGCCAGCTCGACAACTAGCGATGAGCAGTTCTTC.

This chain links TRBV2 with TRBJ1-6, with D tentatively TRBD1 (5 bases). CDR1 SNHLY and CDR2 FYNNEI come from the germline V gene. The V end was cut by 8 bases, the J end by 3 bases, with 11 bases between. There are 14 residues in the CDR3. This CDR3 is CASQGQVYNSPLHF. The CDR3 DNA sequence: TGTGCCAGCCAAGGACAAGTCTATAATTCACCCCTCCACTTT. Full variable domain (remainder filled in from reference TRBV2 and TRBJ1-6): EPEVTQTPSHQVTQMGQEVILRCVPISNHLYFYWYRQILGQKVEFLVSFYNNEISEKSEIFDDQFSVERPDGSNFTLKIRSTKLEDSAMYFCASQGQVYNSPLHFGNGTRLTVT.

V gene TRBV13 combines with J gene TRBJ2-1; 7 bases are a match to TRBD2. CDR3 size: 16 residues. V was pared by 6 bases and J by 1 base, with 9 bases of the junction left unmatched. Germline CDR1 reads PRHDT; CDR2 reads FYEKMQ (reference sequence). Here the CDR3 reads CASSYGEGTSYNEQFF. In DNA form, the CDR3 reads TGTGCCAGCAGTTACGGGGAGGGAACTTCCTACAATGAGCAGTTCTTC.

The J gene is TRBJ1-1, the V gene TRBV28; D is perhaps TRBD1 (5 bases). V lost 6 bases to trimming and J lost 2 bases, with 19 bases between them. This CDR3 comprises 16 residues. Germline V CDR1 and CDR2: MDHEN, SYDVKM. The CDR3 loop reads CASSRRIDRLNTEAFF. Here the CDR3 DNA reads TGTGCCAGCAGCAGACGAATTGACAGATTAAACACTGAAGCTTTCTTT.

V usage is TRBV3-1 (or the pseudogene TRBV3-2) and J usage is TRBJ2-3, with a tentative D call TRBD1 (5 bases). The CDR3 is 17 amino acids. The V and J ends lost 0 bases and 5 bases respectively, with 18 bases between them. Germline CDR1 reads LGHDT; CDR2 reads YNNKEL (reference sequence). Here the CDR3 reads CASSQELMTATLDTQYF. CDR3 coding DNA: TGTGCCAGCAGCCAAGAGTTGATGACAGCGACCCTAGATACGCAGTATTTT.

The chain is built from TRBV6-5 and TRBJ2-1, with 7 bases that match TRBD1. Germline CDR1 is MNHEY and CDR2 is SVGAGI. The CDR3 runs 15 residues. J gave up 7 bases and V 2 bases, and 8 bases lay outside the gene matches. CDR3 nucleotide sequence: TGTGCCAGCAGTTACGGACAGGCGCTTAGGAATGAGCAGTTCTTC. Its protein is CASSYGQALRNEQFF.

V and J are TRBV24-1 and TRBJ2-7; possible D gene TRBD2, 6 bases. Germline V gene lookup returns CDR1 KGHDR and CDR2 SFDVKD. V lost 3 bases and J lost 7, with 12 bases in between. This CDR3 contains 13 residues. CDR3 bases: TGTGCCACCAGTGATCCGGGACTCCCGGAGCAGTACTTC. Amino acid sequence: CATSDPGLPEQYF.

This chain connects TRBV27 to TRBJ1-2; 8 bases line up with TRBD1. The germline V gene encodes CDR1 MNHEY and CDR2 SMNVEV (reference sequence). The CDR3 loop spans 17 amino acids. V shed 0 bases and J 0 bases; nucleotides not matched to a gene: 6. The CDR3 coding sequence is TGTGCCAGCAGTTTATCAGTCGGGACAGGCACTAACTATGGCTACACCTTC. Protein sequence: CASSLSVGTGTNYGYTF.

This chain uses TRBV28 with TRBJ2-7, with TRBD1 matching over 9 bases. The CDR3 runs 14 residues. The germline CDR1 and CDR2 sequences are MDHEN and SYDVKM. Trimming removed 3 bases from V and 6 bases from J; junction bases left unmatched: 6. This CDR3 reads CASSFSGQGGEQYF. CDR3 coding DNA: TGTGCCAGCAGTTTCTCGGGACAGGGAGGCGAGCAGTACTTC. The whole variable domain, filled in from reference TRBV28 and TRBJ2-7, reads DVKVTQSSRYLVKRTGEKVFLECVQDMDHENMFWYRQDPGLGLRLIYFSYDVKMKEKGDIPEGYSVSREKKERFSLILESASTNQTSMYLCASSFSGQGGEQYFGPGTRLTVT.

The chain is built from TRBV2 and TRBJ2-6; TRBD1 matches at 8 bases. The germline gives CDR1 SNHLY, CDR2 FYNNEI. The CDR3 has 17 amino acids. With 6 bases clipped from V and 2 bases from J, the junction kept 9 bases outside the gene matches. In DNA, the CDR3 is TGTGCCAGCAGCGAACAGGGGGTGGGGACTGGGGCCAACGTCCTGACTTTC. As protein: CASSEQGVGTGANVLTF.

The J gene is TRBJ2-1, the V gene TRBV19, with TRBD1 identical over 9 bases. The germline CDR1 and CDR2 sequences are LNHDA and SQIVND (reference sequence). V was clipped by 6 bases and J by 8 bases; unmatched bases: 11. The CDR3 runs to 15 residues. CDR3 DNA sequence: TGTGCCAGTAGCCCCCGGGACAGGGTCTCGCATGAGCAGTTCTTC. This codes for CASSPRDRVSHEQFF.

CDR3 loop: CASSRQGTGEKLFF. CDR3 in DNA: TGTGCCAGCAGTCGACAGGGGACGGGTGAAAAACTGTTTTTT. The chain uses TRBV6-5 and TRBJ1-4; 8 positions agree with TRBD1. The CDR3 has 14 residues. With 5 bases clipped from V and 7 bases from J, the junction kept 6 bases outside the gene matches. Germline CDR1 and CDR2: MNHEY and SVGAGI.

This clone is judged medium-sized. J is TRBJ2-4 and V is TRBV6-6; TRBD2 aligns across 12 bases. CDR1 is MNHNY, CDR2 SVGAGI, per germline (reference sequence). J lost 8 bases, V lost 6 bases, and 14 bases had no gene match. This CDR3 comprises 17 residues. In DNA form, the CDR3 reads TGTGCCAGCAGCCGAGTCGGACTAGCGGGACGGAGGGACATTCAGTACTTC. Residues: CASSRVGLAGRRDIQYF.

This CDR3 is CASSQPLAGSDTQYF. CDR3 coding DNA: TGTGCCAGCAGCCAGCCCTTAGCGGGATCCGATACGCAGTATTTT. V is TRBV4-2 and J is TRBJ2-3, with TRBD2 identical over 8 bases. The ends lost 3 bases at V and 6 bases at J; junction bases unmatched: 8. The germline V gene encodes CDR1 LGHNA and CDR2 YNFKEQ. The CDR3 has 15 amino acids.

J is TRBJ1-5 and V is TRBV24-1, with a tentative D call TRBD1 (5 bases). V was clipped by 3 bases and J by 0 bases, with 8 bases between them. This CDR3 has 15 residues. Germline loops: CDR1 KGHDR, CDR2 SFDVKD. The CDR3 loop reads CATSDATGSNQPQHF. The CDR3 nucleotides read TGTGCCACCAGTGATGCCACAGGTAGCAATCAGCCCCAGCATTTT.

The chain has TRBV5-4 and TRBJ2-7; 10 bases are shared with TRBD2. The J segment lost 6 bases and the V segment lost 2 bases, leaving 2 bases of the junction unmatched. This CDR3 is built from 13 residues. Germline V CDR1 and CDR2: SGHNT, YYREEE (reference sequence). CDR3 region: CASSFSSGSEQYF. For the CDR3, the DNA is TGTGCCAGCAGCTTCTCTAGCGGGAGCGAGCAGTACTTC.

The chain couples TRBV3-1 (or the pseudogene TRBV3-2) to TRBJ2-1; TRBD2 might be the D (7 bases). This CDR3 has 14 amino acids. Germline values: CDR1 LGHDT, CDR2 YNNKEL (reference sequence). Trimming removed 4 bases at V and 5 bases at J, with 12 bases between. CDR3 in amino acids: CASSLSGGHNEQFF. CDR3 in DNA: TGTGCCAGCAGCCTTTCGGGGGGCCACAATGAGCAGTTCTTC.

V is TRBV6-5 and J is TRBJ1-1; D gene uncertain. CDR1 is MNHEY, CDR2 SVGAGI, per germline. The V end was cut by 6 bases, the J end by 1 base, with 12 bases between. The CDR3 contains 14 residues. CDR3 in amino acids: CASRLYDTNTEAFF. The CDR3 DNA is TGTGCCAGCAGGCTATACGACACGAACACTGAAGCTTTCTTT.